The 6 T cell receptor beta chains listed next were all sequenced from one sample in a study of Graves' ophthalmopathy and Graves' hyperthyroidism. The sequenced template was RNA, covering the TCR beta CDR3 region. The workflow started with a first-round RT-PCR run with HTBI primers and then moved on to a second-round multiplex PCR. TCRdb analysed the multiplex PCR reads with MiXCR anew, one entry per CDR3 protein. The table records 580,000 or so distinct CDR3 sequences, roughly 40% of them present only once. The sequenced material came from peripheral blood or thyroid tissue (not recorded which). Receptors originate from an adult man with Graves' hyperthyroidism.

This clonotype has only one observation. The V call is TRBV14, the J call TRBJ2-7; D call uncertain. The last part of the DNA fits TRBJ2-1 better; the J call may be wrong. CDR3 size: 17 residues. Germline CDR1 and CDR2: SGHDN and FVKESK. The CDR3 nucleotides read TGTGCCAGCAGCCAATGGAACTTGCGCAGCACCTACAATGAGCAGTTCTTC. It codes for CASSQWNLRSTYNEQFF.

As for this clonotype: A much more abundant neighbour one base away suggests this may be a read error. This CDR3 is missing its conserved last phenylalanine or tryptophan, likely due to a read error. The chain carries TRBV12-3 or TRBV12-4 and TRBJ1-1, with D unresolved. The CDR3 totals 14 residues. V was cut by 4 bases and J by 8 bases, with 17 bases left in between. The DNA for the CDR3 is TGTGCCAGCAGTTCCTGGATCACTGTACGGGAAGCTTTCCTT. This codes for CASSSWITVREAFL.

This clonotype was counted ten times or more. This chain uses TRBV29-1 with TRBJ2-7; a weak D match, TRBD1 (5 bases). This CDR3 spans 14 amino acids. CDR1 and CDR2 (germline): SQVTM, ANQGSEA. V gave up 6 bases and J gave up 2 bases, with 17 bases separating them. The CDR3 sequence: CSVRGFRGTYEQYF. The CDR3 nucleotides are TGCAGCGTGAGAGGCTTTAGGGGAACCTACGAGCAGTACTTC.

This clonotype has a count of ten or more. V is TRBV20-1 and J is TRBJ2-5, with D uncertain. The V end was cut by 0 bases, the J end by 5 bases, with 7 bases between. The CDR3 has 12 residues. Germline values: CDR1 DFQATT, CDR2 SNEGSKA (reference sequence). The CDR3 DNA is TGCAGTGCTAGAGATGGAGAGGAGACCCAGTACTTC. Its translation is CSARDGEETQYF.

The CDR3 region is CASSSLDSLYEQYF. The CDR3 coding sequence is TGTGCCAGCAGCTCCTTGGACAGCCTCTACGAGCAGTACTTC. V gene TRBV11-2 combines with J gene TRBJ2-7; TRBD1 might be the D (6 bases). The CDR3 sequence is 14 residues long. CDR1 is SGHAT, CDR2 FQNNGV, per germline. The V end was cut by 4 bases, the J end by 3 bases, with 13 bases between.

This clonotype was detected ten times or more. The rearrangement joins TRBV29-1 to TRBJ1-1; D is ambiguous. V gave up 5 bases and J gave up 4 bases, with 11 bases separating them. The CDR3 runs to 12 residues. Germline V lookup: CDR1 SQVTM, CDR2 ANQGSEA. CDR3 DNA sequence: TGCAGCGTTTGGGGTTGGGGCACTGAAGCTTTCTTT. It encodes CSVWGWGTEAFF. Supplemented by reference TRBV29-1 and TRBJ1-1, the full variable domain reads SAVISQKPSRDICQRGTSLTIQCQVDSQVTMMFWYRQQPGQSLTLIATANQGSEATYESGFVIDKFPISRPNLTFSTLTVSNMSPEDSSIYLCSVWGWGTEAFFGQGTRLTVV.